Each of the 25 T cell receptor beta chains below was sequenced from the same sample in a study of control samples from healthy donors and cancer patients. Measured with immunoSEQ multiplex PCR; TCRdb has only the in-frame clones, and not every one. Altogether fewer than 60,000 clones are present, roughly 85% being singletons, with the ten largest covering approximately 2.6%. The sequenced sample consisted of PBMCs. The receptor set was obtained from a woman aged 50 to 60 with lung cancer.

The chain couples TRBV7-2 to TRBJ2-3, with D possibly matching TRBD2 (6 bases). V lost 1 base and J 4 bases, leaving 6 bases between the germline ends. The CDR3 is made up of 13 amino acids. The germline gives CDR1 SGHTA, CDR2 FQGNSA. CDR3 residues: CASSLGLADTQYF. CDR3 DNA sequence: TGTGCCAGCAGCTTAGGACTAGCAGATACGCAGTATTTT.

The V call is TRBV7-8, the J call TRBJ1-5; D is uncertain. Trimming left V 0 bases short and J 11 bases short, with 8 bases between. Germline CDR1 reads SGHVS; CDR2 reads FQNEAQ. This CDR3 spans 12 amino acids. DNA for the CDR3: TGTGCCAGCAGCTTAGCTCTGGAGGCCCAGCATTTT. It encodes CASSLALEAQHF.

The chain joins TRBV5-8 to TRBJ2-3; D remains unclear. V shed 0 bases and J shed 0 bases, with 8 bases lying between them. CDR3 length: 15 residues. Germline-derived CDR1 and CDR2 are SGHTS and YDEGEE. The DNA for the CDR3 is TGTGCCAGCAGCTTGGCGGGCCCAAGCACAGATACGCAGTATTTT. Amino acids: CASSLAGPSTDTQYF.

The sample holds one count of this clone. V and J are TRBV28 and TRBJ1-3; D not resolved. The germline CDR1 and CDR2 sequences are MDHEN and SYDVKM. The ends were cut back, 6 bases at V and 0 bases at J, with 9 bases in the middle. This CDR3 is built from 14 residues. The CDR3 here is CASRVQGSGNTIYF. Written as DNA, the CDR3 is TGTGCCAGCAGAGTACAAGGCTCTGGAAACACCATATATTTT.

The V and J genes are TRBV6-1 and TRBJ1-1, with 7 bases identical to TRBD1. The CDR3 length is 16 residues. Germline lookup yields CDR1 MNHNS and CDR2 SASEGT. The V and J ends lost 4 bases and 0 bases, in that order; junction bases with no gene match: 8. The CDR3 coding sequence is TGTGCCAGCAGTGGAGGGACAGTCCTCATGAACACTGAAGCTTTCTTT. This encodes CASSGGTVLMNTEAFF.

The V call is TRBV2, the J call TRBJ1-3; 7 bases align to TRBD1. In germline, CDR1 is SNHLY, CDR2 FYNNEI. This CDR3 is 16 amino acids long. After removal of 2 bases from V and 2 bases from J, the junction contained 6 bases not matched to a gene. CDR3 bases: TGTGCCAGCAGTGAATCCCAGGGGGTTGCTGGAAACACCATATATTTT. Its translation: CASSESQGVAGNTIYF.

This chain links TRBV11-2 with TRBJ1-6; unclear D gene. The germline V and J ends were trimmed by 3 bases and 7 bases, with 10 bases remaining between them. Germline V lookup: CDR1 SGHAT, CDR2 FQNNGV. This CDR3 has 14 amino acids. CDR3 sequence reads: CASSFLGSNSPLHF. Here the CDR3 DNA reads TGTGCCAGCAGCTTTCTGGGATCCAATTCACCCCTCCACTTT. The full variable domain, completed using reference TRBV11-2 and TRBJ1-6, is EAGVAQSPRYKIIEKRQSVAFWCNPISGHATLYWYQQILGQGPKLLIQFQNNGVVDDSQLPKDRFSAERLKGVDSTLKIQPAKLEDSAVYLCASSFLGSNSPLHFGNGTRLTVT.

This clone was seen once. The chain has TRBV7-9 and TRBJ1-4, with D perhaps TRBD1 (5 bases). CDR1 and CDR2 (germline): SEHNR, FQNEAQ (reference sequence). Trimming removed 5 bases at V and 8 bases at J, with 9 bases between. This CDR3 spans 12 amino acids. As DNA, the CDR3 is TGTGCCAGCAGCGGGGGTGGGGAAAAACTGTTTTTT. Translating it yields CASSGGGEKLFF.

The chain couples TRBV29-1 to TRBJ2-5; TRBD2 might be the D (5 bases). There are 14 residues in the CDR3. The germline CDR1 and CDR2 sequences are SQVTM and ANQGSEA. The V end was cut by 5 bases, the J end by 3 bases, with 16 bases between. CDR3 coding DNA: TGCAGCGTTCTAGACCGGGGTAGGAAAGAGACCCAGTACTTC. Translated, it gives CSVLDRGRKETQYF. The full variable domain, rest sourced from reference TRBV29-1 and TRBJ2-5, is SAVISQKPSRDICQRGTSLTIQCQVDSQVTMMFWYRQQPGQSLTLIATANQGSEATYESGFVIDKFPISRPNLTFSTLTVSNMSPEDSSIYLCSVLDRGRKETQYFGPGTRLLVL.

The rearrangement uses TRBV19 and TRBJ1-4; 10 bases agree with TRBD1. Germline V gene sequence: CDR1 LNHDA, CDR2 SQIVND (reference sequence). CDR3 length: 18 amino acids. V shed 6 bases and J 2 bases; nucleotides not matched to a gene: 12. In nucleotides, the CDR3 is TGTGCCAGTAGCCCCGGGACAGGGGTCGCATTCACTAATGAAAAACTGTTTTTT. It codes for CASSPGTGVAFTNEKLFF. Combining the CDR3 with reference TRBV19 and TRBJ1-4 gives the whole variable domain DGGITQSPKYLFRKEGQNVTLSCEQNLNHDAMYWYRQDPGQGLRLIYYSQIVNDFQKGDIAEGYSVSREKKESFPLTVTSAQKNPTAFYLCASSPGTGVAFTNEKLFFGSGTQLSVL.

The V gene is TRBV19, the J gene TRBJ1-1; a weak D match, TRBD1 (5 bases). The CDR3 is 14 residues long. The V and J ends lost 4 bases and 5 bases respectively, with 14 bases between them. Germline V gives CDR1 LNHDA, CDR2 SQIVND (reference sequence). The CDR3 DNA reads as TGTGCCAGTAGTAGAGGCGGGGCGAGAACTGAAGCTTTCTTT. Protein product: CASSRGGARTEAFF.

This clone was detected only once. The junction departs from the called germline gene at one end, perhaps through a read error. V is TRBV11-2 and J is TRBJ1-1, with TRBD1 matching 7 bases. There are 13 residues in the CDR3. Germline V gene sequence: CDR1 SGHAT, CDR2 FQNNGV. CDR3 sequence reads: CASSVDLQGSAFF. The CDR3 region has the DNA TGTGCCAGCAGCGTAGACCTACAGGGGTCAGCTTTCTTT.

This clone turned up a few times. The rearrangement uses TRBV5-1 and TRBJ1-1; D not certain. V was pared by 3 bases and J by 6 bases, with 12 bases between. CDR3 size: 13 residues. The germline V gene has CDR1 SGHRS and CDR2 YFSETQ. DNA of the CDR3: TGCGCCAGCAGCTCTCCGGGGAGGGCTGAAGCTTTCTTT. It translates to CASSSPGRAEAFF.

The CDR3 spells CSASEQLSSGKLFF. CDR3 coding DNA: TGCAGTGCTAGTGAACAGCTCTCCTCGGGGAAACTGTTTTTT. This rearrangement joins TRBV20-1 to TRBJ1-4; D gene unclear. Trimming left V 3 bases short and J 11 bases short, with 19 bases between. Germline CDR1 and CDR2: DFQATT and SNEGSKA (reference sequence). This CDR3 has 14 amino acids.

The genes are TRBV24-1 and TRBJ2-5; no clear D. V was trimmed by 7 bases and J by 5 bases, leaving 13 bases between them. Germline CDR1 is KGHDR and CDR2 is SFDVKD. The CDR3 contains 13 residues. CDR3 protein: CATSTQVEETQYF. Here the CDR3 DNA reads TGTGCCACCAGCACCCAGGTGGAGGAGACCCAGTACTTC.

This rearrangement joins TRBV7-2 to TRBJ2-2; perhaps D is TRBD1 or TRBD2 (5 bases each). Germline CDR1 SGHTA, CDR2 FQGNSA. The CDR3 has 15 residues. The V end lost 3 bases, the J end lost 1 base, and 9 bases lay between the germline ends. The CDR3 DNA reads as TGTGCCAGCAGCTTGTGGGGGAAGAACACCGGGGAGCTGTTTTTT. As protein: CASSLWGKNTGELFF.

The chain couples TRBV7-2 to TRBJ1-1; no definite D call. V lost 4 bases to trimming and J lost 7 bases, with 10 bases between them. The CDR3 is 12 amino acids. Germline lookup yields CDR1 SGHTA and CDR2 FQGNSA. CDR3 nucleotides: TGTGCCAGCAGCTCCCTAGACGGTGAAGCTTTCTTT. This translates into CASSSLDGEAFF.

This chain uses TRBV7-3 with TRBJ2-2; D unresolved. The CDR3 spans 14 residues. Per the germline V gene, CDR1 is SGHTA and CDR2 is FQGTGA. V lost 4 bases and J lost 6, with 12 bases in between. CDR3 bases: TGTGCCAGCAGCTCCACCACCGCCCCCGGGGAGCTGTTTTTT. Its protein is CASSSTTAPGELFF.

V gene TRBV12-5 combines with J gene TRBJ2-2; 12 nucleotides match TRBD1. Germline loops: CDR1 LGHNT, CDR2 FRNRAP. CDR3 length equals 22 residues. V lost 0 bases to trimming and J lost 4 bases; unmatched junction nucleotides: 18. The chain's CDR3 is CASGLVIISGTGGELSTGELFF. CDR3 in DNA: TGTGCTAGTGGTTTGGTAATAATTTCGGGGACAGGGGGCGAGTTGAGCACCGGGGAGCTGTTTTTT.

V and J are TRBV11-3 and TRBJ2-1; D possibly corresponds to TRBD2 (7 bases). Germline CDR1 and CDR2: SGHNT and YENEEA. V gave up 2 bases and J gave up 3 bases, with 17 bases separating them. The CDR3 contains 17 residues. The CDR3 region has the DNA TGTGCCAGCAGCTTACCCCCATCAAGGGGGGGCTACAATGAGCAGTTCTTC. This gives the protein CASSLPPSRGGYNEQFF.

The chain employs TRBV5-6 and TRBJ1-6; no firm D call. Trimming cost V 1 base and J 6 bases, with 8 bases left between them. This CDR3 comprises 14 residues. Germline V gives CDR1 SGHDT, CDR2 YYEEEE. The DNA for the CDR3 is TGTGCCAGCAGCTTGCCAGGACCTAATTCACCCCTCCACTTT. Translation gives CASSLPGPNSPLHF.

The chain carries TRBV27 and TRBJ2-1, with 11 bases identical to TRBD2. Germline V gene lookup returns CDR1 MNHEY and CDR2 SMNVEV (reference sequence). V lost 6 bases, J lost 8 bases, and 6 bases stayed unmatched. The CDR3 consists of 14 residues. The chain's CDR3 is CASRLAGGLDEQFF. CDR3 DNA: TGTGCCAGCAGATTAGCGGGGGGGCTGGATGAGCAGTTCTTC.

The genes are TRBV19 and TRBJ2-2; 12 bases match TRBD2. Per germline, CDR1 LNHDA and CDR2 SQIVND (reference sequence). The CDR3 totals 17 residues. With 7 bases clipped from V and 2 bases from J, the junction kept 8 bases outside the gene matches. Written as DNA, the CDR3 is TGTGCCAGTAACCCCCGGACTAGCGGGGTTAACACCGGGGAGCTGTTTTTT. This gives the protein CASNPRTSGVNTGELFF.

This chain links TRBV14 with TRBJ1-2; possible D gene TRBD1, 6 bases. CDR1 and CDR2 from the germline V gene are SGHDN and FVKESK. Trimming shortened V by 10 bases and J by 2 bases, and 14 bases separated the two germline ends. The CDR3 runs 13 residues. CDR3 sequence: CATGGRGNYGYTF. The CDR3 region has the DNA TGTGCCACCGGGGGCAGGGGAAACTATGGCTACACCTTC.

The V call is TRBV6-2 or TRBV6-3, the J call TRBJ1-5, with D possibly matching TRBD1 (6 bases). CDR1 and CDR2 from the germline V gene are MNHEY and SVGEGT. The V gene lost 2 bases and the J gene lost 6 bases, with 11 bases spanning the gap. The CDR3 is 14 amino acids. The CDR3 nucleotides are TGTGCCAGCAGTTACGCCCCAGGGGTTCAGCCCCAGCATTTT. This gives the protein CASSYAPGVQPQHF.